This T cell receptor beta chain was recorded in a study of blood T cell repertoires in COVID-19. The CDR3 length is 15 residues. Germline lookup yields CDR1 PRHDT and CDR2 FYEKMQ (reference sequence). With V trimmed by 3 bases and J by 2 bases, 3 bases remained unmatched. Only in-frame clones appear in the TCRdb table, and some are missing; sequencing was by immunoSEQ multiplex PCR. The table records around 250,000 clones, approximately 85% of them present only once. What was sequenced was PBMCs or T cells enriched from blood (not recorded which). The TCR sequence derives from a woman between 45 and 60 years old who had recovered from COVID-19. This chain links TRBV13 with TRBJ2-3, with 9 nucleotides matching TRBD2. The CDR3 protein is CASSFLAGPTDTQYF. The CDR3 DNA sequence: TGTGCCAGCAGCTTTCTAGCGGGACCCACAGATACGCAGTATTTT.